This entry is about one T cell receptor beta chain. The antigen is not known. The data belong to a study of cytomegalovirus exposure and HLA in healthy donors. This CDR3 has 16 residues. The germline CDR1 and CDR2 sequences are SNHLY and FYNNEI. Trimming removed 3 bases at V and 0 bases at J, with 13 bases between. Study-wide results and caveats: Within a later analysis, the majority of CMV-associated TCR beta chains appeared HLA-restricted. It was approximately 150 TCR beta chains that were listed as cytomegalovirus-associated. The classifier reportedly diagnosed cytomegalovirus status with high specificity and sensitivity.

Primers: 60 Vbeta forward and 13 Jbeta reverse. Sequenced by immunoSEQ multiplex PCR; TCRdb stores in-frame clones only, minus some. The data hold around 140,000 clones, with approximately 80% observed a single time. It was healthy bone marrow donors who served as donors. The sequence was obtained from a man aged 35-49 years in good health and CMV-seronegative. The specimen sequenced was PBMCs. The chain joins TRBV2 to TRBJ2-3, with D possibly being TRBD1 (6 bases). In nucleotides, the CDR3 is TGTGCCAGCAGTGACCCCACAGGGCGGAGCACAGATACGCAGTATTTT. Protein sequence: CASSDPTGRSTDTQYF. Using reference TRBV2 and TRBJ2-3 for the parts outside the CDR3, the full variable domain is EPEVTQTPSHQVTQMGQEVILRCVPISNHLYFYWYRQILGQKVEFLVSFYNNEISEKSEIFDDQFSVERPDGSNFTLKIRSTKLEDSAMYFCASSDPTGRSTDTQYFGPGTRLTVL.